This T cell receptor beta chain appears in the sequencing data of a study of T-cell reconstitution after alpha-beta-depleted transplantation in children. Notes on the study in general: After transplant, at about two months, alpha-beta T cells were reportedly derived from several hundred expanded graft clones. Surviving recipient T cells and thymic progenitors accounted for the high day-60 TCRbeta diversity observed in some patients.

Molecular barcoding with unique molecular identifiers was used for the TCRbeta library. TCRdb ran MiXCR on the PCR reads and lists one entry per CDR3 protein. The sample lists approximately 800,000 distinct CDR3 sequences; about 15% were seen once. The V and J ends lost 1 base and 0 bases respectively, with 6 bases between them. The CDR3 sequence is 14 residues long. Many counts were recorded for this clonotype. The antigen remains unidentified. The input for sequencing was PBMCs, mostly from graft donor cells, taken 360 days after TCRalphabeta/CD19-depleted stem cell transplant. This rearrangement joins TRBV12-3 or TRBV12-4 to TRBJ2-5; D gene unclear. This clonotype was sampled from a male patient aged 5 to 17 who had a stem cell transplant for acute lymphoblastic leukemia, so the T cells may come from the graft donor. In DNA, the CDR3 is TGTGCCAGCAGTTTAGTCAGGTACCAAGAGACCCAGTACTTC. Translation: CASSLVRYQETQYF.